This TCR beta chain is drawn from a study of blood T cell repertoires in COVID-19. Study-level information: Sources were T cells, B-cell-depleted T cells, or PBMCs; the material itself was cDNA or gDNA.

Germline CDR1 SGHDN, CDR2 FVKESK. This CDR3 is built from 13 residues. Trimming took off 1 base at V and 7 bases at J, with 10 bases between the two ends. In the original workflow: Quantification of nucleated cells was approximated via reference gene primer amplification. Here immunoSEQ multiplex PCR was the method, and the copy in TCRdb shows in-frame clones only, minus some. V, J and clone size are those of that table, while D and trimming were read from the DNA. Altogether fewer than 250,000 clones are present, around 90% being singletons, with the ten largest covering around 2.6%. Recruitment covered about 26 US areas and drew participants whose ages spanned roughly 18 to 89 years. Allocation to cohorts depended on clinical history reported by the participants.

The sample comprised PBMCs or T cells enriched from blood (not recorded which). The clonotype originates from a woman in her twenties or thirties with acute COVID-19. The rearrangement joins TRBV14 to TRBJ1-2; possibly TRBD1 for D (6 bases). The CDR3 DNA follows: TGTGCCAGCAGCCAAGGGTTGACAGGTGGCTACACCTTC. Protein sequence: CASSQGLTGGYTF.